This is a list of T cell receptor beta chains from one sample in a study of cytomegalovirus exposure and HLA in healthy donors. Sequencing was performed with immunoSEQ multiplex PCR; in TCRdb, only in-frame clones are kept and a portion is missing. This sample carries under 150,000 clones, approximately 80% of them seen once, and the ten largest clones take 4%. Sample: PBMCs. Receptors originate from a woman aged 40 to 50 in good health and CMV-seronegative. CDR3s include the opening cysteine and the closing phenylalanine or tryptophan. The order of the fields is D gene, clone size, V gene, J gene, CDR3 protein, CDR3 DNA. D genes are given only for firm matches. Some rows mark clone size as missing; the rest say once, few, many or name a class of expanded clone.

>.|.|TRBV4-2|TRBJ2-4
CASSQDLAILAKNIQYF
TGTGCCAGCAGCCAAGATTTAGCTATACTAGCCAAAAACATTCAGTACTTC
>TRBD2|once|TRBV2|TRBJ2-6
CASRGGGAPGANVLTF
TGTGCCAGCAGAGGCGGGGGGGCCCCTGGGGCCAACGTCCTGACTTTC
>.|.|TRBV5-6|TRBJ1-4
CASSLRQGFNEKLFF
TGTGCCAGCAGCTTGCGGCAGGGGTTCAATGAAAAACTGTTTTTT
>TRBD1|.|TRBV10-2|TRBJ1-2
CASRSGTGAPGDGYTF
TGCGCCAGCCGGTCCGGGACAGGGGCCCCCGGCGATGGCTACACCTTC
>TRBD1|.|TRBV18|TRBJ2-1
CASSADREILNEQFF
TGTGCCAGCTCAGCGGACAGGGAAATTTTGAATGAGCAGTTCTTC
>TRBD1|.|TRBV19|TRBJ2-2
CASSIGQGPPGELFF
TGTGCCAGTAGTATCGGACAGGGACCCCCCGGGGAGCTGTTTTTT
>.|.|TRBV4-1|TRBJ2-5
CASSQWPDQETQYF
TGCGCCAGCAGCCAATGGCCTGATCAAGAGACCCAGTACTTC
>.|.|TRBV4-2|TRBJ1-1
CASSKDTNTEAFF
TGTGCCAGCAGCAAGGACACGAACACTGAAGCTTTCTTT
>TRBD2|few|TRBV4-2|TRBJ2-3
CASSQDPPTSGSTDTQYF
TGTGCCAGCAGCCAAGACCCACCGACTAGCGGAAGCACAGATACGCAGTATTTT
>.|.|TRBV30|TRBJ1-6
CAWRQIYYNSPLHF
TGTGCCTGGAGACAGATTTACTATAATTCACCCCTCCACTTT
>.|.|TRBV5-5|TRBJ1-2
CASSLDTPNYGYTF
TGTGCCAGCAGTTTAGACACTCCTAACTATGGCTACACCTTC
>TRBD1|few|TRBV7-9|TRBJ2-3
CASSRDRFGTDTQYF
TGTGCCAGCAGCAGGGACAGGTTTGGCACAGATACGCAGTATTTT
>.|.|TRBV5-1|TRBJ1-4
CASSLLPDTYNEKLFF
TGCGCCAGCAGCTTGCTTCCGGACACCTATAATGAAAAACTGTTTTTT
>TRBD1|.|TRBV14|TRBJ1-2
CASSQASRGDYGYTF
TGTGCCAGCAGCCAAGCATCCAGGGGGGATTATGGCTACACCTTC
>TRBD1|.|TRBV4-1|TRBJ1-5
CASSQEPRDRGDQPQHF
TGCGCCAGCAGCCAAGAACCAAGGGACAGGGGTGATCAGCCCCAGCATTTT
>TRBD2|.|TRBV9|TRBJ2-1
CASSVGLAGPNEQFF
TGTGCCAGCAGCGTAGGGCTAGCGGGACCCAATGAGCAGTTCTTC
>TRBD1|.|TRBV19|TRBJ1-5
CASLPGQAPVGSNQPQHF
TGTGCCAGTTTGCCGGGACAGGCGCCTGTAGGAAGCAATCAGCCCCAGCATTTT
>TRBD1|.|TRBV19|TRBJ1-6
CATRGDRGEYSPLHF
TGTGCCACCCGAGGGGACAGGGGGGAATATTCACCCCTCCACTTT
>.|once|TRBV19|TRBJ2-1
CASSIFERQFF
TGTGCCAGTAGTATCTTCGAGCGGCAGTTCTTC
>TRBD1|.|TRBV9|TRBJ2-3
CASSVTGVADTQYF
TGTGCCAGCAGCGTTACAGGGGTGGCAGATACGCAGTATTTT
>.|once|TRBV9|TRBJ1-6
CASSPSGEGNSPLHF
TGTGCCAGCAGCCCCTCGGGGGAGGGAAATTCACCCCTCCACTTT
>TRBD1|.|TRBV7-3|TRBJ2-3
CASSLWGQGVVDTQYF
TGTGCCAGCAGCTTATGGGGACAGGGTGTTGTAGATACGCAGTATTTT